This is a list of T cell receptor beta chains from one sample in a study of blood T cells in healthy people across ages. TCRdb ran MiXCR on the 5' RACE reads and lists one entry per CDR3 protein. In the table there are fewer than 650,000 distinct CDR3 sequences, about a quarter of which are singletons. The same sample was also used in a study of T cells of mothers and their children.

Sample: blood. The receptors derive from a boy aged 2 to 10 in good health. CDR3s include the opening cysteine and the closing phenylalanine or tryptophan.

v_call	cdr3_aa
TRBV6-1	CASSTTSGLIPETQYF
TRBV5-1	CASSLYGREETQYF
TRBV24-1	CATSPSAEAFF
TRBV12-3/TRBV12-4	CASSPGLVAVPYEQYF
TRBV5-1	CASSLGLATIYEQYF
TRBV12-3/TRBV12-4	CASSFGLDYNEQFF
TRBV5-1	CASSFGGDRVYMNTEAFF
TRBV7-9	CASSLPVSGTGETGANVLTF
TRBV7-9	CASSRSGTFPNEQFF
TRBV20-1	CRAREGRTSGGHNEQFF
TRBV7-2	CASSLDFIIVGGYTF
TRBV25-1	CASSDQTGAKYGYTF
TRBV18	CASSPPTSGIGNEQFF
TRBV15	CATSRARLNTEAFF
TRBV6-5	CASSSQTLTSEYTGELFF